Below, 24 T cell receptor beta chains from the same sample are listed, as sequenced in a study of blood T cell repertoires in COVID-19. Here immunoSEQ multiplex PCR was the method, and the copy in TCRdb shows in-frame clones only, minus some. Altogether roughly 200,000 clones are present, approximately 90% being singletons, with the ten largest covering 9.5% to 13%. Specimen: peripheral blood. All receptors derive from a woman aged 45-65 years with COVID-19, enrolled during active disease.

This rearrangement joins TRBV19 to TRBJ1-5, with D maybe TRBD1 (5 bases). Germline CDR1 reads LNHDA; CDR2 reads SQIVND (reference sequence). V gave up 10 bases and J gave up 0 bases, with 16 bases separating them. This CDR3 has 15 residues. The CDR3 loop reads CATLGGAASNQPQHF. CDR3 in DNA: TGTGCCACCCTTGGAGGGGCTGCTAGCAATCAGCCCCAGCATTTT.

The CDR3: CASSYIFHGTRNEKLFF. DNA of the CDR3: TGTGCCAGCAGCTATATATTCCACGGGACACGGAATGAAAAACTGTTTTTT. This chain joins TRBV11-3 and TRBJ1-4; tentative D call: TRBD1 (6 bases). V was cut by 4 bases and J by 5 bases, with 20 bases left in between. The CDR3 is made up of 17 amino acids. CDR1 is SGHNT, CDR2 YENEEA, per germline. Using reference TRBV11-3 and TRBJ1-4 for the parts outside the CDR3, the full variable domain is EAGVVQSPRYKIIEKKQPVAFWCNPISGHNTLYWYLQNLGQGPELLIRYENEEAVDDSQLPKDRFSAERLKGVDSTLKIQPAELGDSAVYLCASSYIFHGTRNEKLFFGSGTQLSVL.

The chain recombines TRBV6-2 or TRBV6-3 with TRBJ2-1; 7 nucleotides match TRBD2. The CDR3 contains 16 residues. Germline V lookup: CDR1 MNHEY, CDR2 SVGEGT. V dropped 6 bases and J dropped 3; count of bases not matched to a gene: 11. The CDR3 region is CASSRPGGGNYNEQFF. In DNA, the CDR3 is TGTGCCAGCAGCCGCCCTGGGGGGGGAAACTACAATGAGCAGTTCTTC.

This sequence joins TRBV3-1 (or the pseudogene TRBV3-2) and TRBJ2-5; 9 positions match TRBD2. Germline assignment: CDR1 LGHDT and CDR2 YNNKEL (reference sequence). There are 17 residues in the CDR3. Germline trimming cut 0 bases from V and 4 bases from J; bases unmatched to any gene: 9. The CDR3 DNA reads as TGTGCCAGCAGCCAAGAAACGTCCAGCGGGGGGTTAGAGACCCAGTACTTC. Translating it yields CASSQETSSGGLETQYF.

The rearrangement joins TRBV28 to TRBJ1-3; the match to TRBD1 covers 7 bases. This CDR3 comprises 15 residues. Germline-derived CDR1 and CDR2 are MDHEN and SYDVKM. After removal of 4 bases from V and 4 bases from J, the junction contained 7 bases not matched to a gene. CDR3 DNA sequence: TGTGCCAGCAGTTCCTTGACAGGGTCAGGAAACACCATATATTTT. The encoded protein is CASSSLTGSGNTIYF. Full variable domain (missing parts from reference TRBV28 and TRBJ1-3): DVKVTQSSRYLVKRTGEKVFLECVQDMDHENMFWYRQDPGLGLRLIYFSYDVKMKEKGDIPEGYSVSREKKERFSLILESASTNQTSMYLCASSSLTGSGNTIYFGEGSWLTVV.

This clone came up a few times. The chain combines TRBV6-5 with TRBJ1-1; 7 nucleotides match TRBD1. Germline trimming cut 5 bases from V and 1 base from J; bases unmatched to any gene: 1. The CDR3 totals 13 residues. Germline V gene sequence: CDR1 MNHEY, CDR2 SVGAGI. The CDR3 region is CASSRQGNTEAFF. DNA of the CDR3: TGTGCCAGCAGTCGACAGGGGAACACTGAAGCTTTCTTT.

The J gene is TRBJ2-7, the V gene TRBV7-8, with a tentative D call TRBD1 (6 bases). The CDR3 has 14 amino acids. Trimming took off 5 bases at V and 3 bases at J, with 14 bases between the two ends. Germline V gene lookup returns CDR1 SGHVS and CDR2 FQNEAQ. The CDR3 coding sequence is TGTGCCAGCAGCGCTTTGACAGGAGACTACGAGCAGTACGTC. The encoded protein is CASSALTGDYEQYV.

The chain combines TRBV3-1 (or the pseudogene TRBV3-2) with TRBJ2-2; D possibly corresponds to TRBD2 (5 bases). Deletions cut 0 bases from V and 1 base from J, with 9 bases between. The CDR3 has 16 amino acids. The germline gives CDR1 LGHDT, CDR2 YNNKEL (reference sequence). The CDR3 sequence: CASSQDGGGNTGELFF. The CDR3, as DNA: TGTGCCAGCAGCCAAGATGGTGGAGGGAACACCGGGGAGCTGTTTTTT.

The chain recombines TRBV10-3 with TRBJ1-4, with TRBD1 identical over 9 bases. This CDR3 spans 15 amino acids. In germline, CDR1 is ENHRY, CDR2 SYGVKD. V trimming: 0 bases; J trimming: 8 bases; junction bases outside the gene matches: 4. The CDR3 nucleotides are TGTGCCATCAGTGAGTCAAAGGGGACAGGGGAAAAACTGTTTTTT. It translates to CAISESKGTGEKLFF.

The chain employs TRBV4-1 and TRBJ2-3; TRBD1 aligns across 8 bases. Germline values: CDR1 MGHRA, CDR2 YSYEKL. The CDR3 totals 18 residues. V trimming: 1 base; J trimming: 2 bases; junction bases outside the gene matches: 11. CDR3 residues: CASSQVLRDRSYTDTQYF. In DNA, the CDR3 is TGCGCCAGCAGCCAAGTCCTCCGGGACAGGTCATACACAGATACGCAGTATTTT.

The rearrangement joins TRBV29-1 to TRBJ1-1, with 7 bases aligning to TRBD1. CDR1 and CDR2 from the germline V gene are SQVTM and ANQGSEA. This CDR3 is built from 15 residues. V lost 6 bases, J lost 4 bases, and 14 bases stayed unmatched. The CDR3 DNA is TGCAGCGTGCGAGAAGCGACAGGGCGAGGCACTGAAGCTTTCTTT. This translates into CSVREATGRGTEAFF.

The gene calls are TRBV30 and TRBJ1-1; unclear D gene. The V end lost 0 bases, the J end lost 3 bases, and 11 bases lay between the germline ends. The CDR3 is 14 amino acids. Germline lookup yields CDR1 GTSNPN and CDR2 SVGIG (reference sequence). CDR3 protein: CAWSVSIRHTEAFF. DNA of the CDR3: TGTGCCTGGAGTGTATCGATCAGGCACACTGAAGCTTTCTTT.

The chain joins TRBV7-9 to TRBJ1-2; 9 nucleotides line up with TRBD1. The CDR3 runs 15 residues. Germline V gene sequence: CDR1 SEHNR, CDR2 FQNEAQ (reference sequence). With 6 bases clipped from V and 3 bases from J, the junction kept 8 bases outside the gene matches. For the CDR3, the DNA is TGTGCCAGCAGTTCGCACCGGGACAGGGACTATGGCTACACCTTC. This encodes CASSSHRDRDYGYTF.

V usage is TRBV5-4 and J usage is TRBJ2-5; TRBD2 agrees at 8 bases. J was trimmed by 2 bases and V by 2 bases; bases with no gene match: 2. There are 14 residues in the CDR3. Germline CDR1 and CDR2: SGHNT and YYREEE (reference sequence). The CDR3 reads CASSFSGVQETQYF. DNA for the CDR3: TGTGCCAGCAGCTTTAGCGGGGTTCAAGAGACCCAGTACTTC. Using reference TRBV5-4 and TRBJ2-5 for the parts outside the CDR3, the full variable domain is ETGVTQSPTHLIKTRGQQVTLRCSSQSGHNTVSWYQQALGQGPQFIFQYYREEENGRGNFPPRFSGLQFPNYSSELNVNALELDDSALYLCASSFSGVQETQYFGPGTRLLVL.

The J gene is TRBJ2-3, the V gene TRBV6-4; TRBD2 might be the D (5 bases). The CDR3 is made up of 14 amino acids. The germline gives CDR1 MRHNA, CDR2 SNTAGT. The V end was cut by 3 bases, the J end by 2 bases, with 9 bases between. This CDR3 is CASSELAFTDTQYF. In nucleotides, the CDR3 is TGTGCCAGCAGTGAGCTAGCCTTCACAGATACGCAGTATTTT.

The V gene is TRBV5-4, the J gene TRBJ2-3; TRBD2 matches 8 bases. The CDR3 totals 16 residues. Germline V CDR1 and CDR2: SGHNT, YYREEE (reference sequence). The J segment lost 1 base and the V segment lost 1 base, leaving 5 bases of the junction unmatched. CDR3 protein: CASSLSRGVGTDTQYF. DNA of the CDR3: TGTGCCAGCAGCTTGTCGCGGGGGGTCGGCACAGATACGCAGTATTTT. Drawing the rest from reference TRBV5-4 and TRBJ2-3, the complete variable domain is ETGVTQSPTHLIKTRGQQVTLRCSSQSGHNTVSWYQQALGQGPQFIFQYYREEENGRGNFPPRFSGLQFPNYSSELNVNALELDDSALYLCASSLSRGVGTDTQYFGPGTRLTVL.

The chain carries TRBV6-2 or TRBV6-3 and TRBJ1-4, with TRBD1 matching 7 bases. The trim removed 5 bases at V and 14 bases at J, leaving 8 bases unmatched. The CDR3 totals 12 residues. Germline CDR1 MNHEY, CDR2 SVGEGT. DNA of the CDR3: TGTGCCAGCAGTACGACCCCAGGGGGGCTGTTTTTT. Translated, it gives CASSTTPGGLFF.

CDR3 bases: TGTGCCATCAGTTGGACAGGGGACACCGGGGAGCTGTTTTTT. It is translated as CAISWTGDTGELFF. The V call is TRBV10-3, the J call TRBJ2-2, with 9 nucleotides matching TRBD1. Germline loops: CDR1 ENHRY, CDR2 SYGVKD. Germline trimming cut 5 bases from V and 3 bases from J; bases unmatched to any gene: 1. CDR3 size: 14 residues.

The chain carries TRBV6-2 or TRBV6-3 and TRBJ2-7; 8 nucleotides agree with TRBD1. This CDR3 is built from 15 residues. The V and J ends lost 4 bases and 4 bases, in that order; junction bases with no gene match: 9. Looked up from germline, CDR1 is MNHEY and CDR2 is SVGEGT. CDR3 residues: CASSSHRDRPYEQYF. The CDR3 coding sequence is TGTGCCAGCAGTTCTCACCGGGACAGGCCATACGAGCAGTACTTC.

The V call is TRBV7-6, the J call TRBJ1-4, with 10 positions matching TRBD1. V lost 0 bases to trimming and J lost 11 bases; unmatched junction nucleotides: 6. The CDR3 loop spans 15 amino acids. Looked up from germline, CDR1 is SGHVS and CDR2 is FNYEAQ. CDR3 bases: TGTGCCAGCAGCTTAGCCGGGACAGGGGTCGACAAACTGTTTTTT. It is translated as CASSLAGTGVDKLFF.

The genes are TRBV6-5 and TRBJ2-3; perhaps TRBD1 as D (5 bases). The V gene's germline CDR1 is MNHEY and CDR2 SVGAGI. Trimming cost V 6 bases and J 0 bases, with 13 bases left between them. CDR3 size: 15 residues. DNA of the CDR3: TGTGCCAGCAGCGACAGCCACACTAGCACAGATACGCAGTATTTT. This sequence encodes CASSDSHTSTDTQYF.

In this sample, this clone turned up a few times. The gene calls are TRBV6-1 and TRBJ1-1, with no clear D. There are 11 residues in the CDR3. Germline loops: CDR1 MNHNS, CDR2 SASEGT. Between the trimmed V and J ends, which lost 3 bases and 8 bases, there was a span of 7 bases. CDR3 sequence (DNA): TGTGCCAGCAGTGATCTAGCAGAAGCTTTCTTT. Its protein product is CASSDLAEAFF.

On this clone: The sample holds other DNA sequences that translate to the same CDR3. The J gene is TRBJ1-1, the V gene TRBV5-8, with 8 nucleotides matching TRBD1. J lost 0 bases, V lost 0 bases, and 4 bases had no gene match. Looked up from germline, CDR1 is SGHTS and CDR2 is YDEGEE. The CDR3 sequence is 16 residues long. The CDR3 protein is CASSLGTGLMNTEAFF. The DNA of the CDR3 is TGTGCCAGCAGCTTGGGGACAGGGCTTATGAACACTGAAGCTTTCTTT.

CDR3 in amino acids: CASGEGLMNTEAFF. The CDR3 DNA sequence: TGCGCCAGCGGAGAGGGACTGATGAACACTGAAGCTTTCTTT. V gene TRBV5-1 combines with J gene TRBJ1-1; TRBD1 is a possible D gene (5 bases). CDR3 length: 14 amino acids. The germline V and J ends were trimmed by 7 bases and 0 bases, with 13 bases remaining between them. Germline lookup yields CDR1 SGHRS and CDR2 YFSETQ.